This TCR beta chain is drawn from a study of T cell changes during pregnancy in multiple sclerosis. The protocol was immunoSEQ multiplex PCR, while the TCRdb copy is restricted to in-frame clones and leaves out a portion. Of over 50,000 clones in the sample, around 89% were seen once. J lost 2 bases, V lost 3 bases, and 2 bases had no gene match. This CDR3 is built from 15 residues. The germline gives CDR1 SGHDT, CDR2 YYEEEE. The starting material was peripheral blood, obtained after pregnancy. The TCR was taken from a female donor with multiple sclerosis, enrolled in a pregnancy study. This sequence joins TRBV5-6 and TRBJ1-3; 10 positions match TRBD1. CDR3 bases: TGTGCCAGCAGCTCAGGGACAGGGGCTGGAAACACCATATATTTT. Translated: CASSSGTGAGNTIYF.